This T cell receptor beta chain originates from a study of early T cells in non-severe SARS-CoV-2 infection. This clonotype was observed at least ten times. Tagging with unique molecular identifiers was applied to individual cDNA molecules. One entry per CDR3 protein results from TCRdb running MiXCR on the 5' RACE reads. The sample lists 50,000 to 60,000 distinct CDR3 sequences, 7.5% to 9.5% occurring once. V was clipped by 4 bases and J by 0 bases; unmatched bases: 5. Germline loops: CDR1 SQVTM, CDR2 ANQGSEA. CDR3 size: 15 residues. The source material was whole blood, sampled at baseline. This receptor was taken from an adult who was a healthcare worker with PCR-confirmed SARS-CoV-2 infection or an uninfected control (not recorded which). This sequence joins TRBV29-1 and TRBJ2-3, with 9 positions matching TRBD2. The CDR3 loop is CSVGSSGGSTDTQYF. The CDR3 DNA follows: TGCAGCGTTGGTAGTAGCGGGGGAAGCACAGATACGCAGTATTTT.